This T cell receptor (beta chain) comes out of a study of blood T cells in healthy people across ages. A J-beta primer mix and a sample-barcoded 5' primer were used in a second PCR of roughly 7 to 12 cycles. Each CDR3 protein is one row after TCRdb ran MiXCR on the 5' RACE reads. The sample has about 1.4 million distinct CDR3 sequences; approximately 59% are singletons. CDR3 length: 13 amino acids. Trimming stripped 1 base from V and 2 bases from J, with 6 bases between. Looked up from germline, CDR1 is SGHAT and CDR2 is FQNNGV. This sequence joins TRBV11-2 and TRBJ2-7; the D is unclear. The receptor was isolated from a man between 18 and 35 years old in good health. Sequencing input: blood. The CDR3 region has the DNA TGTGCCAGCAGCTTAGTCCCCACCTACGAGCAGTACTTC. The encoded protein is CASSLVPTYEQYF.